A single sample gave rise to the 18 T cell receptor beta chains below, sequenced in a study of response to subunit inactivated influenza vaccine. TCRdb re-called the RT-PCR reads through MiXCR, storing one row per CDR3 protein. The sample contains 630,000 or so distinct CDR3 sequences, 15% to 18% of which appear only once. Source: PBMCs from blood, taken 11 to 12 days after vaccination. The source is a man between 45 and 60 years old who received an inactivated influenza vaccine.

The chain uses TRBV7-2 and TRBJ2-3; TRBD2 might be the D (6 bases). V was pared by 0 bases and J by 6 bases, with 19 bases between. This CDR3 contains 17 residues. The V gene's germline CDR1 is SGHTA and CDR2 FQGNSA. CDR3 amino acids: CASSLAGRDLGYDTQYF. CDR3 coding DNA: TGTGCCAGCAGCTTAGCGGGGCGGGATTTAGGTTATGATACGCAGTATTTT.

The chain links TRBV12-3 or TRBV12-4 to TRBJ2-5; the D gene could be TRBD1 or TRBD2 (5 bases each). The CDR3 sequence is 14 residues long. V was trimmed by 6 bases and J by 4 bases, leaving 15 bases between them. The CDR3 bases are TGTGCCAGCAGCCCCATGGGGGTAGGAGAGACCCAGTACTTC. Protein: CASSPMGVGETQYF.

There are many counts of this clonotype. The chain combines TRBV7-2 with TRBJ1-2, with D maybe TRBD1 (6 bases). CDR3 length equals 12 residues. Germline V gene data show CDR1 as SGHTA and CDR2 as FQGNSA. V gave up 5 bases and J gave up 4 bases, with 8 bases separating them. This CDR3 is CASSRDIYGYTF. The CDR3 DNA reads as TGTGCCAGCAGCCGGGACATCTATGGCTACACCTTC.

The chain combines TRBV14 with TRBJ2-5; perhaps TRBD2 as D (5 bases). V lost 6 bases, J lost 4 bases, and 18 bases lay in between. There are 15 residues in the CDR3. In germline, CDR1 is SGHDN, CDR2 FVKESK. CDR3: CASSRSLLGVETQYF. As DNA, the CDR3 is TGTGCCAGCAGTCGCTCCCTGCTCGGGGTAGAGACCCAGTACTTC.

The chain links TRBV10-3 to TRBJ2-1; 7 nucleotides line up with TRBD2. Germline V lookup: CDR1 ENHRY, CDR2 SYGVKD. Trimming took 4 bases from V and 2 from J; bases not matched to a gene: 8. The CDR3 contains 16 residues. The CDR3 DNA reads as TGTGCCATCAGTGGGACCCGGGGGGAGCCCTACAATGAGCAGTTCTTC. Its protein product is CAISGTRGEPYNEQFF.

The chain employs TRBV12-3 or TRBV12-4 and TRBJ2-5; D is perhaps TRBD2 (6 bases). This CDR3 has 13 amino acids. The V end was cut by 6 bases, the J end by 5 bases, with 13 bases between. The CDR3 protein is CASSQTSRETQYF. CDR3 in DNA: TGTGCCAGCAGCCAAACTAGCCGGGAGACCCAGTACTTC.

V and J are TRBV30 and TRBJ2-5; 12 bases are a match to TRBD1. The CDR3 is 16 amino acids. Germline CDR1 and CDR2: GTSNPN and SVGIG (reference sequence). V lost 5 bases to trimming and J lost 5 bases; unmatched junction nucleotides: 12. Written as DNA, the CDR3 is TGTGCCTGGGGCCCTCAGACAGGGACAGGGGGCGAGACCCAGTACTTC. Translating gives CAWGPQTGTGGETQYF.

This chain links TRBV10-1 with TRBJ1-1; 12 bases map to TRBD1. CDR1 is WNHNN and CDR2 is SYGVQD in the germline V gene (reference sequence). V shed 2 bases, J shed 5 bases, and the junction held 9 bases outside the gene matches. The CDR3 loop spans 17 amino acids. The CDR3 coding sequence is TGCGCCAGCAGTGAGCCCCCGGGACAGGGGGCGCGGACTGAAGCTTTCTTT. It specifies CASSEPPGQGARTEAFF.

For this clonotype: A single base separates this from a much larger clone, so it may be a read error. The rearrangement joins TRBV3-1 to TRBJ2-7; D ambiguous. Germline values: CDR1 LGHDT, CDR2 YNNKEL (reference sequence). V lost 1 base and J 6 bases, leaving 4 bases between the germline ends. CDR3 length: 11 residues. The CDR3 DNA is TGTGCCAGCAGCCAAGTTTCCGAGCAGTACTTC. This encodes CASSQVSEQYF.

CDR3 in amino acids: CSARDRKEDIGANVLTF. The CDR3 nucleotides read TGCAGTGCTAGAGATCGGAAGGAGGACATCGGGGCCAACGTCCTGACTTTC. V is TRBV20-1 and J is TRBJ2-6; D assignment may be TRBD1 or TRBD2 (5 bases each). The V end was cut by 0 bases, the J end by 4 bases, with 16 bases between. Germline CDR1 and CDR2: DFQATT and SNEGSKA (reference sequence). This CDR3 is 17 amino acids long.

This clonotype occurred many times. V and J are TRBV5-1 and TRBJ1-4; D not resolved. Trimming shortened V by 0 bases and J by 10 bases, and 7 bases separated the two germline ends. Germline CDR1 and CDR2: SGHRS and YFSETQ. This CDR3 region has 12 residues. CDR3: CASSLDSLKLFF. The CDR3 DNA follows: TGCGCCAGCAGCTTGGACAGCCTAAAACTGTTTTTT.

This clonotype was counted only a few times. The chain combines TRBV20-1 with TRBJ2-7; 10 bases are a match to TRBD2. The CDR3 covers 16 residues. V lost 0 bases and J lost 0; bases outside the gene matches: 5. Germline V gene lookup returns CDR1 DFQATT and CDR2 SNEGSKA (reference sequence). The CDR3 region is CSARDRASGGSYEQYF. The DNA of the CDR3 is TGCAGTGCTAGAGATCGCGCTAGCGGGGGCTCCTACGAGCAGTACTTC.

This clonotype was counted between two and nine times. The genes are TRBV6-2 or TRBV6-3 and TRBJ1-6; 7 bases map to TRBD1. J gave up 5 bases and V 9 bases, and 16 bases lay outside the gene matches. From germline, CDR1 is MNHEY and CDR2 SVGEGT. The CDR3 spans 17 residues. The CDR3 loop reads CASLQGTSGINNSPLHF. The DNA for the CDR3 is TGTGCCAGTCTACAGGGGACGTCTGGGATCAATAATTCACCCCTCCACTTT.

The table lists this clonotype with a few counts. The chain joins TRBV10-3 to TRBJ2-5; perhaps TRBD1 as D (5 bases). The V gene lost 6 bases and the J gene lost 2 bases, with 10 bases spanning the gap. Per germline, CDR1 ENHRY and CDR2 SYGVKD. The length of the CDR3 is 13 residues. DNA of the CDR3: TGTGCCATCAGGGAGACAGCACAAGAGACCCAGTACTTC. Encoded protein: CAIRETAQETQYF.

This clonotype was observed a few times. The chain joins TRBV6-5 to TRBJ2-5; tentatively, D is TRBD1 or TRBD2 (6 bases each). Looked up from germline, CDR1 is MNHEY and CDR2 is SVGAGI. V was shortened by 8 bases and J by 4 bases, with 11 bases between the two germline ends. The CDR3 has 12 residues. The CDR3 region is CASGGRRETQYF. The CDR3 bases are TGTGCCAGCGGGGGGCGAAGAGAGACCCAGTACTTC.

This clonotype turned up a few times. The rearrangement links TRBV4-3 to TRBJ2-2; 9 nucleotides line up with TRBD1. V lost 5 bases to trimming and J lost 6 bases; unmatched junction nucleotides: 10. CDR3 length equals 16 residues. Germline assignment: CDR1 LGHNA and CDR2 YSLEER. The CDR3 coding sequence is TGCGCCAGCAGCTCATCACAGGGGGCGCGGGCCGGGGAGCTGTTTTTT. Amino acid sequence: CASSSSQGARAGELFF.

The sample holds a few counts of this clonotype. The chain couples TRBV20-1 to TRBJ1-1; TRBD1 might be the D (6 bases). There are 14 residues in the CDR3. Trimming shortened V by 5 bases and J by 0 bases, and 13 bases separated the two germline ends. CDR1 is DFQATT, CDR2 SNEGSKA, per germline (reference sequence). CDR3 coding DNA: TGCAGTGCTCCCCGGACAGTCATGAACACTGAAGCTTTCTTT. This gives the protein CSAPRTVMNTEAFF.

This clonotype came up a few times. This chain uses TRBV3-1 with TRBJ2-7; D is undetermined. This CDR3 region has 15 residues. V lost 0 bases and J lost 3, with 12 bases in between. Per germline, CDR1 LGHDT and CDR2 YNNKEL (reference sequence). The CDR3: CASSQDGGFYYEQYF. The CDR3 DNA reads as TGTGCCAGCAGCCAAGATGGCGGTTTCTACTACGAGCAGTACTTC.